This TCR beta chain emerged from a study of T cell responses to AZD1222 COVID-19 vaccine. Points from the study as a whole: Baseline seropositivity characterized only a handful of AZD1222 recipients. Reportedly, close to half of spike-specific TCRs are directed against unmutated variant regions. Donors in the cohort were predominantly white British and more often female, and clonal diversity was possibly underestimated. The peak T cell response came first, and repertoires were sampled only after it.

Germline CDR1 reads SGHNT; CDR2 reads YYREEE (reference sequence). V lost 5 bases and J lost 7; bases outside the gene matches: 5. CDR3 length equals 13 residues. With respect to this clone: Its antigen is not known.

Clones were sequenced by immunoSEQ multiplex PCR, and TCRdb holds only the in-frame ones, with some missing. Among more than 140,000 clones, roughly 93% were seen once, and the ten largest hold more than 0.8%. The source material was peripheral blood, sampled on day 0 of MenACWY control vaccination. The rearrangement joins TRBV5-4 to TRBJ2-1; 8 bases match TRBD2. This clonotype was sampled from an adult in good health. CDR3 coding DNA: TGTGCCAGCAGGTCAACTAGCGGAAATGAGCAGTTCTTC. This gives the protein CASRSTSGNEQFF. Drawing the rest from reference TRBV5-4 and TRBJ2-1, the complete variable domain is ETGVTQSPTHLIKTRGQQVTLRCSSQSGHNTVSWYQQALGQGPQFIFQYYREEENGRGNFPPRFSGLQFPNYSSELNVNALELDDSALYLCASRSTSGNEQFFGPGTRLTVL.